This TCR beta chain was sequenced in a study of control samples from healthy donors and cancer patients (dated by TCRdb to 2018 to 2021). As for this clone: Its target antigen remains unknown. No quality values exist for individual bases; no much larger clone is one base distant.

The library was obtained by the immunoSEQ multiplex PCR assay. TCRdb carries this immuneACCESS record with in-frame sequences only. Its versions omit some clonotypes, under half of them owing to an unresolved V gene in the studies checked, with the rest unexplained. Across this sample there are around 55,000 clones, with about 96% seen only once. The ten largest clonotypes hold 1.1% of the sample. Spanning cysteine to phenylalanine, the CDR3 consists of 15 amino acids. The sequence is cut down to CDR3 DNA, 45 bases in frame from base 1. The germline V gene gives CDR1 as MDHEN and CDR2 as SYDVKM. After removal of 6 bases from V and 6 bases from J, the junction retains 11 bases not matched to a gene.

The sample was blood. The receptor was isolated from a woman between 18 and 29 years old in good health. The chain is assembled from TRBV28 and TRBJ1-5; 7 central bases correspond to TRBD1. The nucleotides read TGTGCCAGCAGGGATCCTAGGGGGCAGGCTCAGCCCCAGCATTTT. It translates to CASRDPRGQAQPQHF.